The source of this TCR beta chain is a study of cytomegalovirus exposure and HLA in healthy donors. Study-wide background: Drawn from HLA-typed donors, about 82 million unique TCRs were held in an early data release. Researchers found that roughly 80% of around 400 genotyped donors fell within the Caucasian-associated ancestry cluster. General observations from the study: Other equally common chains were less clonally expanded than HLA-associated TCR beta chains, a later analysis showed.

Donors counted as nominally healthy when sampled, yet unrecorded immune exposures were likely. The PCR made use of 60 Vbeta and 13 Jbeta primers. The method was immunoSEQ multiplex PCR; TCRdb's version includes in-frame clones alone and lacks a portion of them. The sample has around 230,000 clones, 60% to 80% seen once. Concerning this clone: Its antigen remains unknown.

V was clipped by 5 bases and J by 4 bases, with 14 bases between them. Germline CDR1 MDHEN, CDR2 SYDVKM. The CDR3 length is 14 residues. Sequenced input: PBMCs. The TCR originated in a male donor in good health and CMV-seronegative. The chain joins TRBV28 to TRBJ1-1; no definite D call. CDR3 DNA sequence: TGTGCCAGCAGTCCCCCGGGTCCAGTCACTGAAGCTTTCTTT. Protein: CASSPPGPVTEAFF.